Given below is one T cell receptor (beta chain) in context. Trimming cost V 7 bases and J 7 bases; bases outside gene matches: 16. Germline lookup yields CDR1 MDHEN and CDR2 SYDVKM. This CDR3 is 16 amino acids long. Data came from immunoSEQ multiplex PCR; TCRdb stores just in-frame clones and leaves some out. Of 350,000 to 550,000 clones listed, 85% to 90% are singletons. This sample is part of a study of blood T cell repertoires in COVID-19. Overall study context: From T cells, B-cell-depleted T cells, or PBMCs came the material, which was cDNA or gDNA.

The source is a man aged 25 to 40 who had recovered from COVID-19. Sequencing used PBMCs or T cells enriched from blood (not recorded which). The chain carries TRBV28 and TRBJ2-1; 7 positions match TRBD2. As DNA, the CDR3 is TGTGCCAGCAACCACCGTGGAAAGCGGGATATAAATGAGCAGTTCTTC. Protein sequence: CASNHRGKRDINEQFF.